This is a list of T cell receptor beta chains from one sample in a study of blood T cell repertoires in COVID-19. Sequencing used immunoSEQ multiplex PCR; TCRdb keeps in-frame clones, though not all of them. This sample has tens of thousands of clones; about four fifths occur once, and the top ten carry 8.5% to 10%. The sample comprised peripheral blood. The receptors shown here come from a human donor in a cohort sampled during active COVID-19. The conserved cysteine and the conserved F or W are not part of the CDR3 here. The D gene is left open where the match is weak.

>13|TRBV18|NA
ASSPRDTQKTEQY
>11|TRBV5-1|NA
ASSSTETYGYT
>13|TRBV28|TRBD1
ASSFRTGRNTEAF
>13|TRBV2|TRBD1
ASSVRGKAGNTIY
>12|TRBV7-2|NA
ASSLGVGFEKLF
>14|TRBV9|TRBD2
ASSVVASGISDTQY
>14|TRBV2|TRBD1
ASIETGGWTNEKLF
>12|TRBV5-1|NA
ASSPDSPNQPQH
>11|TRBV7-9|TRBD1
ASRRTGDNEQF
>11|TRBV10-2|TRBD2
ASSFSTSGEQY
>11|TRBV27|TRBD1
ASSPRQGSEAF
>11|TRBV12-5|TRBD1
ASGPDRGTEQF
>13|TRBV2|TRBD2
ASRRGLAGGGEQY
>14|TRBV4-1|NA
ASSQDRGSTNEKLF
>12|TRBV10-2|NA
ASNGDKGLSGYT
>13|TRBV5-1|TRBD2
ASSLLSSGRYEQY
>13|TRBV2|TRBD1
ASGDRGLAGNTIY
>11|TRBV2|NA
ASSEARGGEAF
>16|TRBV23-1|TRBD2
ASSPPPSGGVRTDTQY
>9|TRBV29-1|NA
SASFSSEQY
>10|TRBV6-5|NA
ASSSVSYEQY
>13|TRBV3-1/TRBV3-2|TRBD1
ASSQVPQGAYEQY
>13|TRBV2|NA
ASSGPLRSTDTQY
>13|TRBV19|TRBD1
ASSLGQGGGGELF
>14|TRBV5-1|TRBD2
ASSLNSGRAINEQF
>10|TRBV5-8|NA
ASRQYQETQY
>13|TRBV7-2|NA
ASSLLGGAGEKLF
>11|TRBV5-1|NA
ASSPRMNTEAF
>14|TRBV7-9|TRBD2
ASSPGLAGGIDEQF
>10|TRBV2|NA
ASNLATDTQY
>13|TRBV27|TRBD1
ASSLAGQGAVGYT
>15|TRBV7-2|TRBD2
ASSLAPMTSTWGTQY
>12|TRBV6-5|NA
ASNLRGGNSPLH
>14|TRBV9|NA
ASSVGPGGSTDTQY
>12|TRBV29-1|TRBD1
SVGQGARTGELF
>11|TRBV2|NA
ASSEESDYGYT
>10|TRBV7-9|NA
ASSLSNSPLH
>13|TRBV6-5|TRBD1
ASSSGQGWNTEAF
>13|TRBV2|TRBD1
ASRRDREVNQPQH